This TCR beta chain is from a study of shared clonotypes between healthy human individuals. With 3 bases clipped from V and 3 bases from J, the junction kept 4 bases outside the gene matches. This CDR3 has 15 amino acids. Clones were read by immunoSEQ multiplex PCR, and TCRdb kept only the in-frame ones, dropping some. The sample holds 600,000 to 750,000 clones, 55% to 75% seen once. This clone was picked up a small number of times. The sequence was obtained from a woman in her twenties or thirties in good health. This chain links TRBV23-1 with TRBJ2-4; 8 bases are a match to TRBD2. TRBV23-1 is assigned to the ORF class and has an uncertain function. Sequences were obtained from memory CD4+ T cells sorted from blood. Described subset: CD45RA-negative fraction. CDR3 sequence (DNA): TGCGCCAGCAGTCAGTGGCGGGAGGTCAAAAACATTCAGTACTTC. Translating gives CASSQWREVKNIQYF.